This record covers a single T cell receptor beta chain. V shed 4 bases and J 4 bases; nucleotides not matched to a gene: 10. CDR3 size: 15 residues. The germline V gene has CDR1 SGHRS and CDR2 YFSETQ. These data originate in a study of blood T cells in healthy people across ages. Alongside a J-beta primer mix, a sample-barcoded 5' primer served in a second PCR lasting 7 to 11 cycles. A single record per CDR3 protein comes from TCRdb applying MiXCR to the 5' RACE reads. Found here are approximately 830,000 distinct CDR3 sequences, around two thirds of them singletons; the top ten hold roughly 26%. The chain has TRBV5-1 and TRBJ1-2; 7 bases match TRBD1. The TCR comes from a man younger than 45 in good health. Sequenced material: blood. The CDR3 here is CASSARGQEVYGYTF. The CDR3, as DNA: TGCGCCAGCAGCGCCCGAGGACAGGAAGTCTATGGCTACACCTTC.